The 19 T cell receptor beta chains listed next were all sequenced from one sample in a study of cytomegalovirus exposure and HLA in healthy donors. Use of 60 Vbeta and 13 Jbeta primers characterized the PCR. Sequencing was performed with immunoSEQ multiplex PCR; in TCRdb, only in-frame clones are kept and a portion is missing. Of about 100,000 clones in the sample, about three quarters are singletons; the top ten hold roughly 4%. The sample taken for sequencing was PBMCs. All receptors derive from a man aged 40-50 years in good health and CMV-seronegative.

The chain couples TRBV27 to TRBJ2-7; 7 positions agree with TRBD2. V dropped 2 bases and J dropped 2; count of bases not matched to a gene: 6. This CDR3 region has 15 residues. Looked up from germline, CDR1 is MNHEY and CDR2 is SMNVEV (reference sequence). The CDR3 DNA reads TGTGCCAGCAGTTTACGACGCGGGGGACCCTACGAGCAGTACTTC. This gives the protein CASSLRRGGPYEQYF.

This rearrangement joins TRBV10-3 to TRBJ2-7; 7 bases match TRBD1. CDR1 is ENHRY, CDR2 SYGVKD, per germline. The CDR3 consists of 14 residues. J was trimmed by 1 base and V by 4 bases; bases with no gene match: 4. CDR3 sequence: CAISVRGQSYEQYF. In DNA, the CDR3 is TGTGCCATCAGTGTCAGGGGACAGTCCTACGAGCAGTACTTC.

V gene TRBV7-9 combines with J gene TRBJ2-1, with D possibly being TRBD1 (6 bases). The CDR3 sequence is 12 residues long. Per germline, CDR1 SEHNR and CDR2 FQNEAQ (reference sequence). The V end lost 4 bases, the J end lost 8 bases, and 9 bases lay between the germline ends. The CDR3 coding sequence is TGTGCCAGCAGCTCCAGGGGACATGAGCAGTTCTTC. As protein: CASSSRGHEQFF.

This chain joins TRBV29-1 and TRBJ2-3, with D possibly matching TRBD2 (5 bases). V dropped 7 bases and J dropped 5 bases, with 13 bases sitting between them. In germline, CDR1 is SQVTM, CDR2 ANQGSEA. The CDR3 is 12 residues long. The chain's CDR3 is CSAGLAGDTQYF. CDR3 DNA sequence: TGCAGCGCCGGGCTAGCAGGAGATACGCAGTATTTT.

This clone is a singleton in its sample. V is TRBV7-6 and J is TRBJ2-5; D not resolved. V shed 2 bases and J shed 2 bases, with 6 bases lying between them. The CDR3 has 13 amino acids. Germline V lookup: CDR1 SGHVS, CDR2 FNYEAQ. CDR3 amino acids: CASSLLLQETQYF. CDR3 DNA: TGTGCCAGCAGCTTACTCCTTCAAGAGACCCAGTACTTC. Supplemented by reference TRBV7-6 and TRBJ2-5, the full variable domain reads GAGVSQSPRYKVTKRGQDVALRCDPISGHVSLYWYRQALGQGPEFLTYFNYEAQQDKSGLPNDRFSAERPEGSISTLTIQRTEQRDSAMYRCASSLLLQETQYFGPGTRLLVL.

The count of this clone is one. The genes are TRBV29-1 and TRBJ2-3, with 7 positions matching TRBD1. Germline V gene data show CDR1 as SQVTM and CDR2 as ANQGSEA. The V and J ends lost 6 bases and 2 bases, in that order; junction bases with no gene match: 2. The CDR3 has 12 residues. The CDR3 nucleotides are TGCAGCGTGACAGGGACCACAGATACGCAGTATTTT. The encoded protein is CSVTGTTDTQYF.

This clone appeared a few times. This chain uses TRBV7-2 with TRBJ1-2, with 8 bases identical to TRBD1. The germline V gene encodes CDR1 SGHTA and CDR2 FQGNSA. CDR3 size: 15 residues. With 0 bases clipped from V and 4 bases from J, the junction kept 4 bases outside the gene matches. Here the CDR3 reads CASSLAGTGLYGYTF. DNA of the CDR3: TGTGCCAGCAGCTTAGCGGGGACAGGCCTCTATGGCTACACCTTC.

The chain joins TRBV7-8 to TRBJ1-3, with D perhaps TRBD1 (5 bases). The CDR3 length is 15 residues. V lost 5 bases, J lost 3 bases, and 14 bases lay in between. Germline V gene sequence: CDR1 SGHVS, CDR2 FQNEAQ. CDR3 sequence (DNA): TGTGCCAGCAGCCTCCGACAGCCCTTTGGAAACACCATATATTTT. This translates into CASSLRQPFGNTIYF.

This clone was recorded a few times. V is TRBV5-4 and J is TRBJ1-6; 7 bases are a match to TRBD1. V shed 4 bases and J 7 bases; nucleotides not matched to a gene: 8. Germline V lookup: CDR1 SGHNT, CDR2 YYREEE (reference sequence). The CDR3 has 15 residues. CDR3 sequence reads: CASSPPGTANSPLHF. CDR3 nucleotides: TGTGCCAGCAGCCCTCCCGGGACAGCGAATTCACCCCTCCACTTT.

This CDR3 is CASSRSEGPGGNTIYF. For the CDR3, the DNA is TGTGCCAGCAGCCGGTCGGAGGGGCCGGGAGGAAACACCATATATTTT. The chain couples TRBV4-2 to TRBJ1-3; TRBD1 might be the D (5 bases). CDR3 size: 16 residues. The V end was cut by 4 bases, the J end by 4 bases, with 17 bases between. Germline lookup yields CDR1 LGHNA and CDR2 YNFKEQ.

This clone occurred a few times. The chain carries TRBV28 and TRBJ2-6; TRBD1 matches at 7 bases. J gave up 0 bases and V 6 bases, and 14 bases lay outside the gene matches. Germline CDR1 and CDR2: MDHEN and SYDVKM. This CDR3 comprises 19 residues. The CDR3 loop is CASSLSTGTDFSGANVLTF. For the CDR3, the DNA is TGTGCCAGCAGCCTTAGTACCGGGACAGATTTCTCTGGGGCCAACGTCCTGACTTTC.

This clone has just one count. This chain connects TRBV4-3 to TRBJ2-5, with 7 bases identical to TRBD1. V was pared by 0 bases and J by 2 bases, with 3 bases of the junction left unmatched. The CDR3 covers 15 residues. Germline V gives CDR1 LGHNA, CDR2 YSLEER. In DNA, the CDR3 is TGCGCCAGCAGCCAAGAACGGGACAGTCAAGAGACCCAGTACTTC. This sequence encodes CASSQERDSQETQYF.

The genes are TRBV7-2 and TRBJ2-1, with D possibly matching TRBD2 (6 bases). CDR3 size: 13 residues. Trimming stripped 2 bases from V and 8 bases from J, with 10 bases between. Germline V gene data show CDR1 as SGHTA and CDR2 as FQGNSA. CDR3 sequence reads: CASSLYPGDEQFF. CDR3 nucleotides: TGTGCCAGCAGCTTATACCCGGGGGATGAGCAGTTCTTC. Full variable domain (rest looked up from reference TRBV7-2 and TRBJ2-1): GAGVSQSPSNKVTEKGKDVELRCDPISGHTALYWYRQSLGQGLEFLIYFQGNSAPDKSGLPSDRFSAERTGGSVSTLTIQRTQQEDSAVYLCASSLYPGDEQFFGPGTRLTVL.

A few counts support this clone. The chain is built from TRBV5-1 and TRBJ1-1; TRBD1 is a possible D gene (6 bases). CDR1 is SGHRS and CDR2 is YFSETQ in the germline V gene. Trimming cost V 0 bases and J 0 bases, with 9 bases left between them. This CDR3 is built from 15 residues. CDR3 DNA: TGCGCCAGCAGCTTGGAGGACAGCATGAACACTGAAGCTTTCTTT. This codes for CASSLEDSMNTEAFF.

This clone turned up a few times. The chain carries TRBV10-1 and TRBJ2-3, with 11 bases identical to TRBD2. CDR1 is WNHNN, CDR2 SYGVQD, per germline (reference sequence). There are 14 residues in the CDR3. V gave up 5 bases and J gave up 7 bases; unmatched junction bases: 5. Here the CDR3 DNA reads TGCGCCAGCAGTATCCTAGCGGGGGGCCATACGCAGTATTTT. This encodes CASSILAGGHTQYF.

J is TRBJ1-4 and V is TRBV18, with TRBD1 matching 7 bases. The V and J ends lost 4 bases and 5 bases, in that order; junction bases with no gene match: 1. This CDR3 has 13 amino acids. Germline CDR1 and CDR2: KGHSH and LQKENI. The CDR3: CASSRDSNEKLFF. In DNA, the CDR3 is TGTGCCAGCTCACGGGACAGCAATGAAAAACTGTTTTTT.

The chain uses TRBV5-8 and TRBJ1-5; no clear D. Germline V gives CDR1 SGHTS, CDR2 YDEGEE. The V end lost 5 bases, the J end lost 5 bases, and 8 bases lay between the germline ends. CDR3 length: 12 amino acids. CDR3 coding DNA: TGTGCCAGCAGAAGCCTTGATCAGCCCCAGCATTTT. It yields the protein CASRSLDQPQHF.

This clone was detected a few times. The V gene is TRBV5-1, the J gene TRBJ1-2, with TRBD1 identical over 8 bases. The V and J ends lost 2 bases and 4 bases, in that order; junction bases with no gene match: 10. This CDR3 has 16 amino acids. CDR1 is SGHRS and CDR2 is YFSETQ in the germline V gene. The CDR3 protein is CASSFGPGQEIYGYTF. The CDR3 coding sequence is TGCGCCAGCAGCTTTGGCCCGGGACAGGAGATCTATGGCTACACCTTC.

The chain combines TRBV6-1 with TRBJ2-5; 7 nucleotides match TRBD2. V shed 5 bases and J 1 base; nucleotides not matched to a gene: 4. CDR3 length equals 14 residues. In germline, CDR1 is MNHNS, CDR2 SASEGT. CDR3 nucleotide sequence: TGTGCCAGCAGTCGTCGACTAGCCCAAGAGACCCAGTACTTC. It yields the protein CASSRRLAQETQYF.